Here is one T cell receptor beta chain with its context. Its antigen has not been determined. Base qualities are missing; no much larger clone stands one base away. Including the terminal cysteine and phenylalanine, the CDR3 comprises 13 residues. The kept DNA is CDR3 alone, 39 bases in frame from the first base. According to the germline V gene, CDR1 reads SQVTM and CDR2 reads ANQGSEA. Trimmed from V: 6 bases; trimmed from J: 2 bases; junction bases lacking a gene match: 5. The source of the sample is a study of shared clonotypes between healthy human individuals (TCRdb year 2020). Concerning the study at large: The cohort comprised two women and a few men aged 18 to 49 years. For each donor, CD4 naive and CD4 memory were each run on three plates, CD8 naive on two plates, and CD8 memory on one plate. To estimate repertoire size and how much clonotypes are shared between individuals, the study performed deep sequencing of blood TCR repertoires from 4 to 6 healthy adults. Different laboratories and diverse techniques were used to prepare libraries and sequence TCR repertoires, to increase sequencing depth and limit assay-specific biases. Each donor's leukapheresis produced roughly between roughly 0.85 and 9 billion PBMCs. Beyond this particular receptor, the publication reports: The genetic and exposure-history diversity represented was limited by the small number of donors. Across a few donors, around 5% of naive CD4, roughly 3.8% of naive CD8, 2% to 2.5% of memory CD4, and approximately 0.4% of memory CD8 clonotypes were shared. Pairwise subsampling indicated that sequencing depth was expected to affect the degree of clonotype sharing among donors. Naive subsets generally had larger estimated clonotype richness than memory subsets. Compared with non-shared clonotypes, the clonotypes found in all four sorted-subset donors had higher generation probabilities. Sampling was restricted to blood, and TCR repertoires in tissues likely differ from the TCR repertoires found in blood. Incomplete sequencing was indicated by rarefaction of sorted-subset datasets, despite the large sequencing depth.

Using the deep immunoSEQ assay, TCR CDR3 regions were amplified from genomic DNA by multiplex PCR. Extracted genomic DNA from each cell subset was distributed evenly across all wells of several immunoSEQ 96-well plates, and each plate was treated as a replicate. For sorted subsets, each replicate PCR was loaded with about 200 ng genomic DNA, equivalent to approximately 27,000 T cell genomes. The purified libraries were quantified using a Qubit 3.0 fluorometer, sized with a Bioanalyzer 2100, and then quantified again using the KAPA Library Quantification kit. Every immunoSEQ 96-well plate was sequenced on a dedicated single-read 150-cycle Illumina NextSeq 550 flow cell. The paper's data handling went like this. Because only junctional sequences without quality scores were contained in the immunoSEQ output, filtering matching that applied to full-length reads could not be performed. Sequences were annotated with PyIR, a Python wrapper for IgBLAST v1.9, using IMGT germline references to assign V/J genes and CDR3. Reads were filtered out if the reads had weak V/J assignments (E-value above 1e-6), no CDR3, stop codons, out-of-frame junctions, or ambiguous translated residues. V3J clonotypes were defined by identical inferred V gene, J gene, and CDR3 amino acid sequence. Percentage overlap between repertoires was computed as shared unique clonotypes divided by the size of the smaller repertoire. RTK rarefaction, the Chao1 estimator, and Recon v2.1 estimates of unobserved clonotypes were used to assess repertoire richness. Generation probabilities were computed with OLGA for all TCRbeta clonotypes obtained by the gDNA method from four donors. TCRdb re-hosts the immuneACCESS table, in-frame sequences only. Its copies lack some clones; in the studies checked, an unresolved V gene accounts for under half of them, and the cause for the rest is not known. V and J calls plus clone size are reproduced from that table; the DNA served to infer D and trimming. A total of some 580,000 clones appear in this sample, 97% of them only once. Roughly 0.055% of the sample is in the top ten clones.

Donors were healthy HIV-negative adults with no recently reported acute infections or vaccinations. Only Caucasian adults living in Nashville, Tennessee, USA were represented among the donors. CD4+ T cells were enriched through magnetic negative selection, after which naive cells were positively selected on CD45RA and the remaining negative fraction served as the memory subset. After blood collection by leukapheresis, PBMCs were isolated using Ficoll-Histopaque density gradient centrifugation and then cryopreserved in the vapor phase of liquid nitrogen. Analytical flow cytometry was used to check the purity and quantity of every magnetically sorted T cell population. Genomic DNA was isolated from each sorted fraction and quantified by UV absorbance on a Nanodrop 2000c.

The TCR comes from a young woman in good health. What was sequenced was naive CD4+ T cells sorted from blood. The cell subset or site label corresponds to: CD45RA+ positively selected. The chain uses TRBV29-1 and TRBJ1-2; TRBD1 fits 8 bases in the junction. The nucleotides read TGCAGCGTCGAGGGGACAGGAAACTATGGCTACACCTTC. Its translation reads: CSVEGTGNYGYTF.